A single sample gave rise to the 25 T cell receptor beta chains below, sequenced in a study of blood T cell repertoires in COVID-19. The table came from immunoSEQ multiplex PCR; TCRdb's copy has only in-frame clones and leaves some out. Of 150,000 to 200,000 clones in the sample, roughly 85% were seen once. Sample: PBMCs or T cells enriched from blood (not recorded which). The source of these receptors is a woman younger than 30 who had recovered from COVID-19.

The J gene is TRBJ2-5, the V gene TRBV6-6, with D maybe TRBD2 (6 bases). The CDR3 loop spans 16 amino acids. V was shortened by 8 bases and J by 1 base, with 20 bases between the two germline ends. Germline CDR1 is MNHNY and CDR2 is SVGAGI (reference sequence). The CDR3 loop reads CASRSPAGTLQETQYF. CDR3 sequence (DNA): TGTGCCAGCCGTAGCCCGGCCGGGACTCTCCAAGAGACCCAGTACTTC.

Only one count was recorded for this clone. This chain connects TRBV2 to TRBJ2-2; 8 nucleotides agree with TRBD1. The V gene end was trimmed by 6 bases and the J gene end by 2 bases; junction bases not matched to a gene: 5. CDR3 length: 15 amino acids. Looked up from germline, CDR1 is SNHLY and CDR2 is FYNNEI. For the CDR3, the DNA is TGTGCCAGCAGACCACAGGGGGTAAACACCGGGGAGCTGTTTTTT. Protein sequence: CASRPQGVNTGELFF.

The V call is TRBV3-1 (or the pseudogene TRBV3-2), the J call TRBJ1-2, with D unresolved. Germline CDR1 is LGHDT and CDR2 is YNNKEL (reference sequence). The CDR3 extends over 14 amino acids. V lost 1 base and J lost 4, with 10 bases in between. CDR3 residues: CASSQVAGSYGYTF. CDR3 in DNA: TGTGCCAGCAGCCAAGTCGCAGGCTCCTATGGCTACACCTTC.

The rearrangement links TRBV7-2 to TRBJ2-3; possibly TRBD1 for D (6 bases). Per germline, CDR1 SGHTA and CDR2 FQGNSA. The length of the CDR3 is 14 residues. The V gene lost 1 base and the J gene lost 3 bases, with 8 bases spanning the gap. The CDR3 sequence: CASSLGDRTDTQYF. The DNA of the CDR3 is TGTGCCAGCAGCTTAGGTGACAGGACAGATACGCAGTATTTT.

The gene calls are TRBV10-1 and TRBJ1-1; 8 nucleotides match TRBD1. V trimming: 6 bases; J trimming: 4 bases; junction bases outside the gene matches: 7. This CDR3 is 14 amino acids long. CDR1 is WNHNN and CDR2 is SYGVQD in the germline V gene (reference sequence). CDR3 protein: CASRETGQGTEAFF. As DNA, the CDR3 is TGCGCCAGCAGGGAGACTGGACAGGGCACTGAAGCTTTCTTT.

The rearrangement uses TRBV7-9 and TRBJ2-7, with 8 positions matching TRBD1. After removal of 5 bases from V and 3 bases from J, the junction contained 15 bases not matched to a gene. There are 17 residues in the CDR3. CDR1 SEHNR and CDR2 FQNEAQ come from the germline V gene (reference sequence). DNA for the CDR3: TGTGCCAGCAGCCAGCGTCCCTCCGGGACAGGAAACTACGAGCAGTACTTC. As protein: CASSQRPSGTGNYEQYF. The whole variable domain, filled in from reference TRBV7-9 and TRBJ2-7, reads DTGVSQNPRHKITKRGQNVTFRCDPISEHNRLYWYRQTLGQGPEFLTYFQNEAQLEKSRLLSDRFSAERPKGSFSTLEIQRTEQGDSAMYLCASSQRPSGTGNYEQYFGPGTRLTVT.

The rearrangement links TRBV30 to TRBJ2-1; 8 nucleotides line up with TRBD2. V lost 2 bases and J lost 8; bases outside the gene matches: 11. CDR3 size: 15 residues. Per germline, CDR1 GTSNPN and CDR2 SVGIG (reference sequence). In nucleotides, the CDR3 is TGTGCCTGGAGTACCCTACTAGCGGAGTCCCATGAGCAGTTCTTC. It codes for CAWSTLLAESHEQFF.

This clone was seen only once. The chain has TRBV5-4 and TRBJ2-3; 12 bases are shared with TRBD2. J was trimmed by 6 bases and V by 3 bases; bases with no gene match: 8. CDR3 length equals 16 residues. Germline V lookup: CDR1 SGHNT, CDR2 YYREEE (reference sequence). The CDR3 DNA follows: TGTGCCAGCAGCTACGGACTAGCGGGACTGATGGATACGCAGTATTTT. Translating gives CASSYGLAGLMDTQYF.

This clone was observed a single time. The rearrangement links TRBV30 to TRBJ1-5; D gene unclear. Germline CDR1 and CDR2: GTSNPN and SVGIG (reference sequence). CDR3 length: 14 residues. The ends were cut back, 1 base at V and 6 bases at J, with 13 bases in the middle. Here the CDR3 DNA reads TGTGCCTGGAGTGACCTCGGAGGGCCTCAGCCCCAGCATTTT. As protein: CAWSDLGGPQPQHF. Together with reference TRBV30 and TRBJ1-5, the CDR3 gives the full variable domain: SQTIHQWPATLVQPVGSPLSLECTVEGTSNPNLYWYRQAAGRGLQLLFYSVGIGQISSEVPQNLSASRPQDRQFILSSKKLLLSDSGFYLCAWSDLGGPQPQHFGDGTRLSIL.

This clone was observed once. The rearrangement joins TRBV30 to TRBJ2-3; perhaps TRBD2 as D (6 bases). Germline-derived CDR1 and CDR2 are GTSNPN and SVGIG (reference sequence). This CDR3 contains 12 residues. The CDR3 DNA sequence: TGTGCGTTTAGCGGAAGCACAGATACGCAGTATTTT. Translated: CAFSGSTDTQYF.

The chain joins TRBV11-3 to TRBJ1-2; 7 bases align to TRBD1. In germline, CDR1 is SGHNT, CDR2 YENEEA. The CDR3 extends over 12 amino acids. V was pared by 1 base and J by 8 bases, with 1 base of the junction left unmatched. The CDR3 sequence is CASSLGDRGYTF. For the CDR3, the DNA is TGTGCCAGCAGCTTAGGGGACAGAGGCTACACCTTC.

The chain combines TRBV11-2 with TRBJ2-5; 9 bases map to TRBD2. CDR3 length: 16 residues. V lost 1 base to trimming and J lost 5 bases; unmatched junction nucleotides: 8. Germline assignment: CDR1 SGHAT and CDR2 FQNNGV. The CDR3 DNA reads as TGTGCCAGCAGCTTAGCTGGCGGGGGGGCATGGGAGACCCAGTACTTC. Its translation is CASSLAGGGAWETQYF.

The chain employs TRBV2 and TRBJ1-1; D might be TRBD1 (5 bases). Trimming removed 3 bases at V and 0 bases at J, with 11 bases between. The CDR3 loop spans 15 amino acids. Looked up from germline, CDR1 is SNHLY and CDR2 is FYNNEI. The CDR3 DNA is TGTGCCAGCAGTGAGGACACAGGTCTGAACACTGAAGCTTTCTTT. It codes for CASSEDTGLNTEAFF.

The chain carries TRBV29-1 and TRBJ1-1, with unresolved D. The CDR3 runs to 14 residues. V lost 0 bases, J lost 6 bases, and 14 bases lay in between. Germline values: CDR1 SQVTM, CDR2 ANQGSEA. The CDR3 sequence is CSVEDLGPSPEAFF. DNA for the CDR3: TGCAGCGTTGAAGATCTTGGGCCATCCCCTGAAGCTTTCTTT. Complete variable domain (other parts from reference TRBV29-1 and TRBJ1-1): SAVISQKPSRDICQRGTSLTIQCQVDSQVTMMFWYRQQPGQSLTLIATANQGSEATYESGFVIDKFPISRPNLTFSTLTVSNMSPEDSSIYLCSVEDLGPSPEAFFGQGTRLTVV.

This clone was observed a handful of times. The chain is built from TRBV5-1 and TRBJ2-5, with a possible D match to TRBD2 (6 bases). The CDR3 sequence is 14 residues long. V was shortened by 4 bases and J by 2 bases, with 12 bases between the two germline ends. Looked up from germline, CDR1 is SGHRS and CDR2 is YFSETQ. The DNA for the CDR3 is TGCGCCAGCAGCCCGTCCGGGACTCAAGAGACCCAGTACTTC. Its protein is CASSPSGTQETQYF.

The J gene is TRBJ2-7, the V gene TRBV27, with 10 bases lining up with TRBD2. This CDR3 has 16 residues. The germline V gene encodes CDR1 MNHEY and CDR2 SMNVEV (reference sequence). The ends lost 6 bases at V and 6 bases at J; junction bases unmatched: 14. In nucleotides, the CDR3 is TGTGCCAGCAGCCGGTCCCCGGGACTAGCGAGTGGCGAGCAGTACTTC. Translating gives CASSRSPGLASGEQYF.

V and J are TRBV11-2 and TRBJ1-5; 10 nucleotides match TRBD1. The J segment lost 4 bases and the V segment lost 2 bases, leaving 5 bases of the junction unmatched. The CDR3 has 16 residues. Germline loops: CDR1 SGHAT, CDR2 FQNNGV. CDR3 nucleotides: TGTGCCAGCAGCTTACTGGGACAGGGGAGGAATCAGCCCCAGCATTTT. This codes for CASSLLGQGRNQPQHF.

The chain employs TRBV4-2 and TRBJ2-1; D unresolved. The CDR3 sequence is 13 residues long. The germline V gene has CDR1 LGHNA and CDR2 YNFKEQ. Trimming shortened V by 3 bases and J by 2 bases, and 5 bases separated the two germline ends. CDR3 DNA: TGTGCCAGCAGCCACGGTCCCTACAATGAGCAGTTCTTC. Protein sequence: CASSHGPYNEQFF.

The rearrangement joins TRBV30 to TRBJ1-1; the D gene is possibly TRBD1 (5 bases). Germline CDR1 reads GTSNPN; CDR2 reads SVGIG (reference sequence). V was trimmed by 3 bases and J by 6 bases, leaving 17 bases between them. The CDR3 runs 14 residues. CDR3: CAWSLTGGTAEAFF. The CDR3 bases are TGTGCCTGGAGCCTTACGGGGGGGACGGCTGAAGCTTTCTTT.

The CDR3 DNA is TGCGCCAGCAGCCTAGTAGTGACTAGCCCCACCGGGGAGCTGTTTTTT. This sequence encodes CASSLVVTSPTGELFF. V and J are TRBV4-3 and TRBJ2-2, with 7 bases lining up with TRBD2. Germline V gives CDR1 LGHNA, CDR2 YSLEER. V gave up 4 bases and J gave up 4 bases; unmatched junction bases: 9. The CDR3 loop spans 16 amino acids.

The rearrangement joins TRBV24-1 to TRBJ1-2; 7 bases are shared with TRBD1. After removal of 4 bases from V and 4 bases from J, the junction contained 11 bases not matched to a gene. CDR3 length equals 16 residues. CDR1 and CDR2 from the germline V gene are KGHDR and SFDVKD. CDR3 protein: CATSDSTGTEGYGYTF. The DNA for the CDR3 is TGTGCCACCAGTGACTCTACCGGGACAGAAGGCTATGGCTACACCTTC.

This clone was detected only a few times. The chain couples TRBV28 to TRBJ1-2, with D unresolved. Deletions cut 2 bases from V and 9 bases from J, with 13 bases between. CDR3 size: 13 residues. The germline V gene encodes CDR1 MDHEN and CDR2 SYDVKM. The CDR3 region has the DNA TGTGCCAGCAGTTTAGGTCACGGCAGGAGCTACACCTTC. Translated, it gives CASSLGHGRSYTF.

The genes are TRBV7-3 and TRBJ2-1; 7 nucleotides agree with TRBD2. Losses at the gene ends were 6 bases for V and 7 bases for J; bases not matched to a gene: 12. The germline CDR1 and CDR2 sequences are SGHTA and FQGTGA. The CDR3 runs 15 residues. The chain's CDR3 is CASRFDAGVSNEQFF. Written as DNA, the CDR3 is TGTGCCAGCAGGTTCGACGCGGGAGTTAGTAATGAGCAGTTCTTC.

The chain carries TRBV10-3 and TRBJ2-1; 8 bases align to TRBD2. This CDR3 spans 16 amino acids. V dropped 8 bases and J dropped 6; count of bases not matched to a gene: 15. Per germline, CDR1 ENHRY and CDR2 SYGVKD. The CDR3 DNA reads as TGTGCCATCGGCCGAAAGCGGGCTAGCGGGCGCAATGAGCAGTTCTTC. The encoded protein is CAIGRKRASGRNEQFF.

This clone has just a few counts. This chain joins TRBV28 and TRBJ1-1, with a possible D match to TRBD1 (6 bases). Trimming removed 4 bases from V and 4 bases from J, with 10 bases in between. This CDR3 contains 13 residues. Germline V CDR1 and CDR2: MDHEN, SYDVKM. CDR3 sequence (DNA): TGTGCCAGCAGTTGGGGGGGCACCACTGAAGCTTTCTTT. It is translated as CASSWGGTTEAFF.